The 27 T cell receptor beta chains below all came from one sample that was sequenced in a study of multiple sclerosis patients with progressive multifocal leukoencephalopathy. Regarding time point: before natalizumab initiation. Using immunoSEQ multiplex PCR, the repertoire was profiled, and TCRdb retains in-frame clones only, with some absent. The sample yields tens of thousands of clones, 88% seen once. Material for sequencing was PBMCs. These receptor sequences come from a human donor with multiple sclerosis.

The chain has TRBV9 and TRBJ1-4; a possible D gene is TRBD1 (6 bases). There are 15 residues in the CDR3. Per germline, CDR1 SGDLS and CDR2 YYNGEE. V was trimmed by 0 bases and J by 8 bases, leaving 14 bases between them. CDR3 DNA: TGTGCCAGCAGCGTAGCTTGGGGGGCTGGCGAAAAACTGTTTTTT. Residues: CASSVAWGAGEKLFF.

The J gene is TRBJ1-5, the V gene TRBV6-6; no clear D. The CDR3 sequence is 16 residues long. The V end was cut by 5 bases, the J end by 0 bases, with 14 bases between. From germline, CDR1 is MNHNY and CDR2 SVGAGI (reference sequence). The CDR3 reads CASSLPVGGSNQPQHF. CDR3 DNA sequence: TGTGCCAGCAGTCTCCCCGTGGGCGGTAGCAATCAGCCCCAGCATTTT.

The CDR3 nucleotides read TGTGCTAGGCCCCCGGGACAGCGAACCTACGAGCAGTACTTC. Protein sequence: CARPPGQRTYEQYF. The rearrangement joins TRBV12-5 to TRBJ2-7; 7 nucleotides agree with TRBD1. In germline, CDR1 is LGHNT, CDR2 FRNRAP. With 9 bases clipped from V and 2 bases from J, the junction kept 10 bases outside the gene matches. The CDR3 has 14 residues.

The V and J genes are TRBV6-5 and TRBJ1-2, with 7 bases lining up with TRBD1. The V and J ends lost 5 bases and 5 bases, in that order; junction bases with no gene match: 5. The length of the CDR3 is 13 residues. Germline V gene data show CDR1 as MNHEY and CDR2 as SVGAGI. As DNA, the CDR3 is TGTGCCAGCAGTCGGGACAGAAGTTATGGCTACACCTTC. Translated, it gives CASSRDRSYGYTF.

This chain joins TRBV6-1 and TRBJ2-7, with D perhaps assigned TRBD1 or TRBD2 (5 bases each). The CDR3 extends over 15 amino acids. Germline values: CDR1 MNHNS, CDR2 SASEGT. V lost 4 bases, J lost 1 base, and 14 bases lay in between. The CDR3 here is CASSVWDPGSYEQYF. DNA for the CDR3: TGTGCCAGCAGTGTTTGGGACCCAGGTTCCTACGAGCAGTACTTC.

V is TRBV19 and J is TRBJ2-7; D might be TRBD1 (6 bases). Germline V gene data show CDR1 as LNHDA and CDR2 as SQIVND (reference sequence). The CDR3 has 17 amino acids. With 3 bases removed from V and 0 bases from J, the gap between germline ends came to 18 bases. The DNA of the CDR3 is TGTGCCAGTAGTATTAGGTCCGACAGGCCCTACTCCTACGAGCAGTACTTC. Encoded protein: CASSIRSDRPYSYEQYF.

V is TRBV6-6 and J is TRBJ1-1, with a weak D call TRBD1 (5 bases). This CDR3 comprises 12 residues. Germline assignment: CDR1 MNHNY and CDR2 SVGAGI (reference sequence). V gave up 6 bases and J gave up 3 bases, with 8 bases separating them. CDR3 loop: CASRRGDTEAFF. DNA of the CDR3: TGTGCCAGCAGGCGGGGGGACACTGAAGCTTTCTTT.

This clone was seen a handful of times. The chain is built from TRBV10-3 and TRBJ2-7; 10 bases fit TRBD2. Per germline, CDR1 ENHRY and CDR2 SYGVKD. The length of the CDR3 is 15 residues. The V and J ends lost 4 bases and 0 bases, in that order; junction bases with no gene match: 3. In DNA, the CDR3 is TGTGCCATCAGTGGGGTAGCGGGGGGCTCCTACGAGCAGTACTTC. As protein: CAISGVAGGSYEQYF.

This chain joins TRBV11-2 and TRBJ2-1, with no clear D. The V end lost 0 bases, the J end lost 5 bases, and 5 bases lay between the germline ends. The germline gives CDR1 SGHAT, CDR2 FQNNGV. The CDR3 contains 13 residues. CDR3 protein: CASSLEGNNEQFF. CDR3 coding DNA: TGTGCCAGCAGCTTAGAAGGCAACAATGAGCAGTTCTTC.

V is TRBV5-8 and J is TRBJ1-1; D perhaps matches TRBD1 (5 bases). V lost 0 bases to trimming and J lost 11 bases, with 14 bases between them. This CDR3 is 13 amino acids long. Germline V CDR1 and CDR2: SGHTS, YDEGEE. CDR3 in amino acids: CASSLGPGRPAFF. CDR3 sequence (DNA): TGTGCCAGCAGCTTGGGCCCAGGGCGACCCGCTTTCTTT.

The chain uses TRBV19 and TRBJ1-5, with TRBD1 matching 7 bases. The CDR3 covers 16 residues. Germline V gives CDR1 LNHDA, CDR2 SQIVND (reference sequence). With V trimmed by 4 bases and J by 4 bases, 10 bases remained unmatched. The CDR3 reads CASSTPTGIRNQPQHF. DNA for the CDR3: TGTGCCAGTAGTACACCGACAGGGATTCGGAATCAGCCCCAGCATTTT.

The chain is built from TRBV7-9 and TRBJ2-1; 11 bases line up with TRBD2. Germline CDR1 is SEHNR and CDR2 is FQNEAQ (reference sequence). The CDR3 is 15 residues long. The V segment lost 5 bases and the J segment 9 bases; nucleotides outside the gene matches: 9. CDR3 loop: CASSPSGGPLSEQFF. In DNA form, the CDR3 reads TGTGCCAGCAGCCCTAGCGGGGGGCCCCTCAGTGAGCAGTTCTTC.

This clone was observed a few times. CDR3 protein: CASSESWTGHYEQYF. The DNA for the CDR3 is TGTGCCAGCAGTGAAAGTTGGACAGGGCACTACGAGCAGTACTTC. This chain uses TRBV6-1 with TRBJ2-7; TRBD1 aligns across 8 bases. The CDR3 covers 15 residues. The V gene end was trimmed by 2 bases and the J gene end by 3 bases; junction bases not matched to a gene: 6. Germline CDR1 reads MNHNS; CDR2 reads SASEGT.

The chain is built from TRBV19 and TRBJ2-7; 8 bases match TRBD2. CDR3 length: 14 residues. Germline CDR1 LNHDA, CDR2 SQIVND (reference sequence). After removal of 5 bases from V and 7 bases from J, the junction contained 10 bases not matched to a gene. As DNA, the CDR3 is TGTGCCAGTAGTCCCCAGCGGGGGTCGGGAGAGCAGTACTTC. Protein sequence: CASSPQRGSGEQYF. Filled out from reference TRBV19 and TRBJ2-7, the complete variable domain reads DGGITQSPKYLFRKEGQNVTLSCEQNLNHDAMYWYRQDPGQGLRLIYYSQIVNDFQKGDIAEGYSVSREKKESFPLTVTSAQKNPTAFYLCASSPQRGSGEQYFGPGTRLTVT.

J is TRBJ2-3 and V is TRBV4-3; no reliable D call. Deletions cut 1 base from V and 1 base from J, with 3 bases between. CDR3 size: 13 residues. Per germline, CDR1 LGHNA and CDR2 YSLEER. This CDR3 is CASSQAGTDTQYF. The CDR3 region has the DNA TGCGCCAGCAGCCAAGCGGGCACAGATACGCAGTATTTT.

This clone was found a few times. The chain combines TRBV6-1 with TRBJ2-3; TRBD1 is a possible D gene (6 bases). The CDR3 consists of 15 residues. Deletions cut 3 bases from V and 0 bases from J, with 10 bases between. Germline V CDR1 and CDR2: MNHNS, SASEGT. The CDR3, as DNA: TGTGCCAGCAGTGACCTCCAGGGGAGCACAGATACGCAGTATTTT. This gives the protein CASSDLQGSTDTQYF.

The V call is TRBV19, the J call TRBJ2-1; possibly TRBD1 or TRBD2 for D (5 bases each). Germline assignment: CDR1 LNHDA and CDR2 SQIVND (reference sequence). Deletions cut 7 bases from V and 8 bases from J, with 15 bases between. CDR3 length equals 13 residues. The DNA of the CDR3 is TGTGCCAGTACCTTCGGGACGTCAGATGAGCAGTTCTTC. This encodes CASTFGTSDEQFF. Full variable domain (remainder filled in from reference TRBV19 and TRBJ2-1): DGGITQSPKYLFRKEGQNVTLSCEQNLNHDAMYWYRQDPGQGLRLIYYSQIVNDFQKGDIAEGYSVSREKKESFPLTVTSAQKNPTAFYLCASTFGTSDEQFFGPGTRLTVL.

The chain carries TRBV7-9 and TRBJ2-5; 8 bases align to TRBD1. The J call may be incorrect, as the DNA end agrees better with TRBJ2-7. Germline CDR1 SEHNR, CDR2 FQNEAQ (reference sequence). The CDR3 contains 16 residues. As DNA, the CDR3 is TGTGCCAGCAGCTTGGGAGCAGGGGGCGATCCCTACGAGCAGTACTTC. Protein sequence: CASSLGAGGDPYEQYF.

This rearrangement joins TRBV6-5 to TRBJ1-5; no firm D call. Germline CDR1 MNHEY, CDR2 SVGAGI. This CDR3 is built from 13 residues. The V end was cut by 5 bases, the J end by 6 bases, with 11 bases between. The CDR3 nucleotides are TGTGCCAGCAGTGCCCTGCGGGTTCAGCCCCAGCATTTT. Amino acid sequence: CASSALRVQPQHF.

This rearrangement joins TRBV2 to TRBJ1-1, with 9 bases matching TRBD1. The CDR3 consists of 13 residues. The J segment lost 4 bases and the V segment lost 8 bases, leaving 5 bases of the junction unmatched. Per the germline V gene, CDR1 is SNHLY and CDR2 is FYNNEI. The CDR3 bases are TGTGCCAGCGAGAAGGACAGGGGCACTGAAGCTTTCTTT. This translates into CASEKDRGTEAFF.

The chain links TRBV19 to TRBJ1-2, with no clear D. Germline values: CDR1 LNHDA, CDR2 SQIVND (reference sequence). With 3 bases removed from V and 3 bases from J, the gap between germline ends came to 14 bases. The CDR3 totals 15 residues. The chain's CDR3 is CASSMSLGEYYGYTF. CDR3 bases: TGTGCCAGTAGTATGTCCCTGGGTGAATACTATGGCTACACCTTC.

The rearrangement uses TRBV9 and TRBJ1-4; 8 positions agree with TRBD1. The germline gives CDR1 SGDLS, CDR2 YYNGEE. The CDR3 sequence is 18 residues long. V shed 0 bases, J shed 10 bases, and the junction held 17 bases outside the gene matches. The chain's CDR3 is CASSVVLSSGRGRLKLFF. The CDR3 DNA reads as TGTGCCAGCAGCGTAGTTCTCTCCAGTGGCAGGGGGCGTTTAAAACTGTTTTTT.

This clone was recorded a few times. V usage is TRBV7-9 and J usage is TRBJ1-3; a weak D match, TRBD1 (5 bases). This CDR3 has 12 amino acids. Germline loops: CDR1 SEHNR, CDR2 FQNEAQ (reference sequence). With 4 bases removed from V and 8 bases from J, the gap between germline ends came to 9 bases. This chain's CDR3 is CASSYLGDTIYF. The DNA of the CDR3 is TGTGCCAGCAGCTACCTAGGGGACACCATATATTTT.

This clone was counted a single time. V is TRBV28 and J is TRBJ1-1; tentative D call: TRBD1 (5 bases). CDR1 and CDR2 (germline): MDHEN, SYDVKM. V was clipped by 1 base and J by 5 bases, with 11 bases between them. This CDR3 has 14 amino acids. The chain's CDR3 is CASSLFWGETEAFF. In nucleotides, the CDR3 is TGTGCCAGCAGTTTATTTTGGGGGGAGACTGAAGCTTTCTTT.

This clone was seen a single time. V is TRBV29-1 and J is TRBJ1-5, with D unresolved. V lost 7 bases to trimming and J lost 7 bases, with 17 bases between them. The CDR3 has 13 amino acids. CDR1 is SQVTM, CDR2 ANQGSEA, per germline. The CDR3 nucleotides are TGCAGCGCCGGAGATGGGGTGAGACAGCCCCAGCATTTT. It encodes CSAGDGVRQPQHF.

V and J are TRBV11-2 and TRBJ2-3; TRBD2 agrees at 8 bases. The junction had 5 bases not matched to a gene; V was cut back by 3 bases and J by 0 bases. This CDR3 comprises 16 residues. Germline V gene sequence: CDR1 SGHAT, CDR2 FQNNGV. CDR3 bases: TGTGCCAGCAGCTTTGTCGGGGGGGCCAGCACAGATACGCAGTATTTT. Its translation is CASSFVGGASTDTQYF. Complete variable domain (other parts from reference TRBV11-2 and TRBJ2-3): EAGVAQSPRYKIIEKRQSVAFWCNPISGHATLYWYQQILGQGPKLLIQFQNNGVVDDSQLPKDRFSAERLKGVDSTLKIQPAKLEDSAVYLCASSFVGGASTDTQYFGPGTRLTVL.

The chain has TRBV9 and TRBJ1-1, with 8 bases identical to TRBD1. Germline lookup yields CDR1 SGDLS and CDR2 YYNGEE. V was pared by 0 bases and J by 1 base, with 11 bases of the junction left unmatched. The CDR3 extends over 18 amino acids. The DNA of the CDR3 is TGTGCCAGCAGCGTAGAAGGAGGACAGGGAGGTTCGAACACTGAAGCTTTCTTT. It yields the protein CASSVEGGQGGSNTEAFF.